This T cell receptor beta chain was captured by sequencing in a study of control samples from healthy donors and cancer patients (dated by TCRdb to 2018 to 2020). The CDR3, from cysteine to phenylalanine, totals 19 residues. Of all the DNA, just the CDR3 is kept, 57 bases in frame from base 1. In the germline V gene (reference sequence), CDR1 corresponds to LNHNV and CDR2 to YYDKDF. The junction shows trimming of 6 bases on V and 5 bases on J, and the gene matches do not reach 18 bases of it. Library preparation was by the immunoSEQ multiplex PCR assay. TCRdb obtained this table from immuneACCESS and retained in-frame rearrangements with V and J assigned. These tables miss some clones; where compared with another copy, unresolved V genes account for less than half of the shortfall, and the remainder is unexplained. The sample records more than 65,000 clones, over 85% of which are singletons. The ten largest clones capture 1.5% to 2% of the sample.

In regard to this clone: It has no known antigen specificity. Base qualities are missing; no much larger clone stands one base away.

The source is an older woman with head and neck cancer. This sequence uses TRBV15 and TRBJ2-1, with TRBD2 identical over 11 junction bases. Sequencing input: PBMCs. The base sequence is TGTGCCACCAGTAACCCATGGGGACTAGCGGCGAGTATCGACAATGAGCAGTTCTTC. This sequence encodes CATSNPWGLAASIDNEQFF.